The 26 T cell receptor beta chains listed next were all sequenced from one sample in a study of naive and memory T cell subsets. An oligonucleotide containing a UMI was ligated to the 3' end of TCR cDNA. The SP2 primer and nested alpha and beta constant region primers amplified ligated cDNA in four rounds. TCRdb reprocessed the 5' RACE reads with MiXCR, giving one entry per CDR3 protein. The repertoire holds some 60,000 distinct CDR3 sequences, with approximately 8% as singletons. These receptors all come from a female donor in good health.

This clonotype came up a few times. The rearrangement joins TRBV5-1 to TRBJ2-7; a weak D match, TRBD1 (5 bases). Trimming left V 3 bases short and J 7 bases short, with 11 bases between. The CDR3 is 12 residues long. Germline CDR1 SGHRS, CDR2 YFSETQ. CDR3: CASSWTPGEQYF. CDR3 nucleotide sequence: TGCGCCAGCAGCTGGACACCCGGGGAGCAGTACTTC.

The chain has TRBV5-5 and TRBJ1-5, with a possible D match to TRBD1 (6 bases). This CDR3 has 14 residues. V lost 4 bases to trimming and J lost 5 bases, with 13 bases between them. Per germline, CDR1 SGHKS and CDR2 YYEKEE (reference sequence). The CDR3 here is CASSERDKYQPQHF. The CDR3 DNA sequence: TGTGCCAGCAGCGAGCGGGACAAATATCAGCCCCAGCATTTT.

This clonotype was observed many times. The genes are TRBV6-6 and TRBJ1-4; 8 bases align to TRBD1. The CDR3 covers 15 residues. Trimming cost V 2 bases and J 4 bases; bases outside gene matches: 3. The germline V gene encodes CDR1 MNHNY and CDR2 SVGAGI (reference sequence). This CDR3 reads CASSYTGQDNEKLFF. DNA of the CDR3: TGTGCCAGCAGTTACACGGGACAGGATAATGAAAAACTGTTTTTT.

This clonotype came up many times. The rearrangement joins TRBV20-1 to TRBJ2-3; 7 positions match TRBD2. This CDR3 has 18 residues. V dropped 6 bases and J dropped 0; count of bases not matched to a gene: 18. The germline V gene has CDR1 DFQATT and CDR2 SNEGSKA (reference sequence). CDR3 sequence (DNA): TGCAGTGCCATTGTAGGTCAGCGGGAATTTGCTAGCACAGATACGCAGTATTTT. Translation: CSAIVGQREFASTDTQYF.

This clonotype was counted a few times. The chain couples TRBV7-2 to TRBJ2-7; 7 nucleotides line up with TRBD2. Germline V gene sequence: CDR1 SGHTA, CDR2 FQGNSA. CDR3 size: 13 residues. V dropped 5 bases and J dropped 3; count of bases not matched to a gene: 4. The CDR3 nucleotides are TGTGCCAGCAGCATTAGCGGGTACTACGAGCAGTACTTC. It specifies CASSISGYYEQYF.

V is TRBV5-1 and J is TRBJ2-7; 9 bases are shared with TRBD2. With 1 base clipped from V and 7 bases from J, the junction kept 3 bases outside the gene matches. Germline loops: CDR1 SGHRS, CDR2 YFSETQ. The CDR3 extends over 13 amino acids. CDR3: CASSLLAGQEQYF. The CDR3 nucleotides are TGCGCCAGCAGCTTGCTAGCGGGGCAAGAGCAGTACTTC.

The sample holds a few counts of this clonotype. The chain has TRBV20-1 and TRBJ2-7; tentatively, D is TRBD1 (5 bases). The CDR3 covers 11 residues. V was shortened by 0 bases and J by 7 bases, with 7 bases between the two germline ends. Germline values: CDR1 DFQATT, CDR2 SNEGSKA (reference sequence). CDR3 sequence reads: CSARDSGEQYF. Here the CDR3 DNA reads TGCAGTGCTAGAGATTCAGGGGAGCAGTACTTC.

V is TRBV7-9 and J is TRBJ2-3, with TRBD1 matching over 8 bases. The CDR3 sequence is 15 residues long. The trim removed 7 bases at V and 2 bases at J, leaving 8 bases unmatched. The germline gives CDR1 SEHNR, CDR2 FQNEAQ (reference sequence). CDR3 in DNA: TGTGCCAGCACCGTTGGACAGGGAACCACAGATACGCAGTATTTT. The encoded protein is CASTVGQGTTDTQYF. Full variable domain (rest looked up from reference TRBV7-9 and TRBJ2-3): DTGVSQNPRHKITKRGQNVTFRCDPISEHNRLYWYRQTLGQGPEFLTYFQNEAQLEKSRLLSDRFSAERPKGSFSTLEIQRTEQGDSAMYLCASTVGQGTTDTQYFGPGTRLTVL.

This clonotype was found many times. V and J are TRBV29-1 and TRBJ2-5; 9 bases are a match to TRBD1. The germline V gene encodes CDR1 SQVTM and CDR2 ANQGSEA. The CDR3 runs 14 residues. The ends lost 6 bases at V and 4 bases at J; junction bases unmatched: 9. The CDR3 reads CSVRRQGVGETQYF. The CDR3 DNA sequence: TGCAGCGTCCGAAGACAGGGGGTAGGAGAGACCCAGTACTTC.

This clonotype was observed a handful of times. The rearrangement links TRBV12-3 or TRBV12-4 to TRBJ2-4; a possible D gene is TRBD1 (6 bases). This CDR3 comprises 14 residues. V lost 8 bases to trimming and J lost 8 bases, with 19 bases between them. The CDR3 sequence is CASSLWQGIDIQYF. As DNA, the CDR3 is TGTGCCAGCTCCCTGTGGCAGGGGATTGACATTCAGTACTTC.

The chain carries TRBV27 and TRBJ2-1; 8 positions agree with TRBD2. V dropped 7 bases and J dropped 3; count of bases not matched to a gene: 8. Looked up from germline, CDR1 is MNHEY and CDR2 is SMNVEV (reference sequence). The CDR3 totals 15 residues. The CDR3: CASNLLAESYNEQFF. For the CDR3, the DNA is TGTGCCAGCAATCTACTAGCGGAGAGCTACAATGAGCAGTTCTTC.

The chain recombines TRBV7-9 with TRBJ1-2, with 7 positions matching TRBD1. The CDR3 runs to 16 residues. V trimming: 3 bases; J trimming: 0 bases; junction bases outside the gene matches: 7. The germline V gene has CDR1 SEHNR and CDR2 FQNEAQ (reference sequence). CDR3 nucleotide sequence: TGTGCCAGCAGCTTTAGTTCAGGGACAGCTAACTATGGCTACACCTTC. This sequence encodes CASSFSSGTANYGYTF.

The V gene is TRBV7-2, the J gene TRBJ2-3; D remains unclear. CDR1 and CDR2 from the germline V gene are SGHTA and FQGNSA. This CDR3 has 17 amino acids. Between the trimmed V and J ends, which lost 1 base and 3 bases, there was a span of 17 bases. The CDR3 DNA reads as TGTGCCAGCAGCTTAGGAGGCGCTCAGACCAGGACAGATACGCAGTATTTT. It yields the protein CASSLGGAQTRTDTQYF.

At least ten counts were recorded for this clonotype. The chain employs TRBV20-1 and TRBJ1-1; TRBD1 aligns across 10 bases. CDR3 length: 13 residues. CDR1 is DFQATT and CDR2 is SNEGSKA in the germline V gene (reference sequence). V shed 5 bases, J shed 11 bases, and the junction held 11 bases outside the gene matches. In nucleotides, the CDR3 is TGCAGTGCTGGGACAGGGGAAGGGGGGTTCGCTTTCTTT. Protein: CSAGTGEGGFAFF.

The table lists this clonotype with a few counts. The chain couples TRBV5-1 to TRBJ2-3, with D tentatively TRBD2 (6 bases). Germline V gene lookup returns CDR1 SGHRS and CDR2 YFSETQ. Trimming left V 0 bases short and J 4 bases short, with 12 bases between. The length of the CDR3 is 15 residues. CDR3 in DNA: TGCGCCAGCAGCTTGGGGAGCCGCGGGGCAGATACGCAGTATTTT. It is translated as CASSLGSRGADTQYF.

This clonotype was observed a few times. The chain links TRBV2 to TRBJ2-1, with TRBD2 as a possible D gene (6 bases). Germline assignment: CDR1 SNHLY and CDR2 FYNNEI. This CDR3 has 15 amino acids. V was pared by 5 bases and J by 5 bases, with 16 bases between. CDR3 DNA sequence: TGTGCCAGCAGTAAACTAGGAGGGATTAACAATGAGCAGTTCTTC. Translating it yields CASSKLGGINNEQFF.

This clonotype was seen at least ten times. The rearrangement links TRBV27 to TRBJ2-7, with TRBD1 identical over 9 bases. The junction had 12 bases not matched to a gene; V was cut back by 5 bases and J by 4 bases. Germline-derived CDR1 and CDR2 are MNHEY and SMNVEV (reference sequence). The CDR3 has 16 amino acids. CDR3 protein: CASSATNRGLRYEQYF. As DNA, the CDR3 is TGTGCCAGCAGTGCAACTAACAGGGGGCTGAGATACGAGCAGTACTTC.

This chain uses TRBV29-1 with TRBJ2-1, with 15 bases lining up with TRBD2. The CDR3 extends over 15 amino acids. The trim removed 6 bases at V and 4 bases at J, leaving 4 bases unmatched. Germline CDR1 SQVTM, CDR2 ANQGSEA. CDR3 sequence (DNA): TGCAGCGTCCCTGGACTAGCGGGAGGGTACAATGAGCAGTTCTTC. This codes for CSVPGLAGGYNEQFF.

This clonotype was found many times. The rearrangement links TRBV5-5 to TRBJ1-1, with 8 bases aligning to TRBD1. Per the germline V gene, CDR1 is SGHKS and CDR2 is YYEKEE (reference sequence). The CDR3 is made up of 13 amino acids. J was trimmed by 4 bases and V by 4 bases; bases with no gene match: 3. The CDR3 protein is CASSKQGGTEAFF. In DNA form, the CDR3 reads TGTGCCAGCAGCAAACAGGGGGGCACTGAAGCTTTCTTT.

This rearrangement joins TRBV10-2 to TRBJ2-2, with 7 bases aligning to TRBD1. Germline-derived CDR1 and CDR2 are WSHSY and SAAADI. J lost 5 bases, V lost 4 bases, and 7 bases had no gene match. The CDR3 covers 15 residues. The CDR3 DNA is TGCGCCAGCAGTGTAGGTCAGGGGGTGACCGGGGAGCTGTTTTTT. This translates into CASSVGQGVTGELFF.

This clonotype was detected many times. The rearrangement joins TRBV10-3 to TRBJ1-1; D not certain. The CDR3 length is 13 residues. Germline lookup yields CDR1 ENHRY and CDR2 SYGVKD. Trimming removed 3 bases at V and 0 bases at J, with 5 bases between. CDR3 DNA sequence: TGTGCCATCAGTGAAGGTTTGAACACTGAAGCTTTCTTT. It codes for CAISEGLNTEAFF.

The sample holds many counts of this clonotype. The chain links TRBV6-5 to TRBJ1-1; TRBD1 might be the D (5 bases). Germline CDR1 is MNHEY and CDR2 is SVGAGI. The ends were cut back, 4 bases at V and 1 base at J, with 13 bases in the middle. The CDR3 length is 15 residues. The chain's CDR3 is CASSWGDVGNTEAFF. As DNA, the CDR3 is TGTGCCAGCAGTTGGGGGGACGTGGGGAACACTGAAGCTTTCTTT.

This clonotype was seen repeatedly, ten times or more. The chain carries TRBV12-3 or TRBV12-4 and TRBJ2-2, with 8 bases aligning to TRBD1. The ends lost 6 bases at V and 0 bases at J; junction bases unmatched: 6. The CDR3 is made up of 16 amino acids. This CDR3 is CASSPGQGANTGELFF. The CDR3 DNA reads TGTGCCAGCAGCCCCGGACAGGGAGCGAACACCGGGGAGCTGTTTTTT.

This clonotype was seen many times. The rearrangement joins TRBV6-1 to TRBJ1-4, with D uncertain. The germline CDR1 and CDR2 sequences are MNHNS and SASEGT. The V gene lost 10 bases and the J gene lost 5 bases, with 14 bases spanning the gap. The CDR3 is made up of 13 amino acids. CDR3 in DNA: TGTGCCACCCTTGCCTGGAGCAATGAAAAACTGTTTTTT. This encodes CATLAWSNEKLFF.

The sample holds a few counts of this clonotype. The chain recombines TRBV4-1 with TRBJ1-5; D is uncertain. CDR1 is MGHRA, CDR2 YSYEKL, per germline. The CDR3 extends over 15 amino acids. Trimming cost V 0 bases and J 4 bases, with 10 bases left between them. The CDR3 coding sequence is TGCGCCAGCAGCCAAGAAGGAGGGAAGAATCAGCCCCAGCATTTT. It encodes CASSQEGGKNQPQHF.

This clonotype was detected only once. This may stem from a read error, because a much larger clone lies one nucleotide away. The chain links TRBV20-1 to TRBJ1-2; D is possibly TRBD1 (6 bases). Germline values: CDR1 DFQATT, CDR2 SNEGSKA (reference sequence). The length of the CDR3 is 16 residues. Deletions cut 0 bases from V and 1 base from J, with 15 bases between. CDR3 residues: CSARDAEGGGNYGYTF. The CDR3 DNA follows: TGCAGTGCTAGAGATGCGGAAGGGGGAGGTAACTATGGCTACACCTTC.